This paragraph reports one TCR beta chain. Its antigen is currently not known. Nothing much larger sits one base from this clone, and base qualities are not available. Counted from cysteine to phenylalanine, this CDR3 has 15 amino acids. Just CDR3 DNA is preserved here, 45 bases in frame from base 1. From the germline V gene, CDR1 is MNHEY and CDR2 is SVGAGI. Trimming removed 2 bases from V and 0 bases from J, leaving 8 bases between the germline ends. None of the patients had been given any treatment before thyroid surgery. Using T-cell receptor beta sequencing, the study looked back at clinical samples from patients collected from the early 2010s to the late 2010s. This entry belongs to a study of metastatic and nonmetastatic thyroid tumors (dated by TCRdb to the early 2020s). Looking at the study overall: For patients with malignant and with benign thyroid disease, the researchers compared repertoires between peripheral blood samples and tumor or nodule tissue samples. What the study reported, not specific to this receptor: TCR beta diversity was reported as significantly higher in malignant tumors than in benign nodules, in both blood and tumor samples.

Preparation of the library involved PCR. Instrument used: Illumina HiSeq 4000. High-throughput sequencing was used to profile the TCR beta-chain CDR3 region of every patient. The authors processed their data as follows. CDR3 differences across clinicopathological groups were used to build a classifier for discriminating distant-metastatic papillary thyroid cancer patients. Repertoire diversity was assessed with the Shannon index, and tumor-blood repertoire similarity with the Morisita-Horn index. Clones were called with MiXCR by TCRdb after fastp trimmed the public reads at Q25, and only in-frame beta chains were retained. In this record, the V and J calls reflect TCRdb's handling and not the investigators' own analysis. The sample yields roughly 2,300 clones; almost 25% were counted once. The ten largest clones add up to about a fifth of the sample.

The chain is made from TRBV6-5 and TRBJ1-3; no D gene can be assigned with confidence. The clonotype was recovered from a male donor with papillary thyroid cancer or a benign thyroid nodule (not recorded which). Some clones in this sample may be carry-over from other donors' samples. Sequencing was performed on adjacent normal tissue. The DNA reads as follows: TGTGCCAGCAGTTACGTACCGAGCTCTGGAAACACCATATATTTT. Its protein product is CASSYVPSSGNTIYF.